This TCR beta chain was profiled in a study of beta chain features in type 1 diabetes. The CDR3 has 15 residues. The germline V gene encodes CDR1 LGHNA and CDR2 YNFKEQ. Trimming cost V 0 bases and J 8 bases, with 16 bases left between them. Since all of the isolated RNA was reverse transcribed, expressed TCRB transcripts were what got sequenced. The repertoire was sequenced with immunoSEQ multiplex PCR; TCRdb's copy has only in-frame clones and lacks some. The sample lists 300,000 to 350,000 clones; less than 15% were seen once. The chain employs TRBV4-2 and TRBJ1-2, with no clear D. The source is a young man in good health. The sequenced material came from central memory CD4+ T cells from blood. The CDR3 reads CASSQDNNGLKGYTF. The CDR3 DNA sequence: TGTGCCAGCAGCCAAGATAACAACGGACTAAAAGGCTACACCTTC.